Listed below are T cell receptor beta chains from one sample, sequenced in a study of shared clonotypes between healthy human individuals. The assay was immunoSEQ multiplex PCR, and TCRdb's table has in-frame clones only and misses some. The table records over 1.5 million clones, nearly 99% of them present only once. Sample: naive CD4+ T cells sorted from blood. The origin of the receptors is a man aged 25 to 45 in good health. The CDR3 runs from the conserved cysteine through the conserved F or W. A D gene is named only where the DNA matches it firmly. Clone size appears in some rows only: once, few, many, or a class for an expanded clone.

>TRBJ2-7|TRBD2|TRBV11-3|NA
TGTGCCAGCAGCCATGTGGGGGGGGTAAGTAGCGGGCATACCTACGAGCAGTACTTC
CASSHVGGVSSGHTYEQYF
>TRBJ1-4|NA|TRBV27|NA
TGTGCCAGCAGTTTTATACAGGCAGAAAAACTGTTTTTT
CASSFIQAEKLFF
>TRBJ2-1|TRBD1|TRBV18|NA
TGTGCCAGCTCACCTCCCGGGACAGGGAGGTCCTACAATGAGCAGTTCTTC
CASSPPGTGRSYNEQFF
>TRBJ2-3|NA|TRBV11-2|NA
TGTGCCAGCAGCCCTCACCCTAGCACAGATACGCAGTATTTT
CASSPHPSTDTQYF
>TRBJ2-7|NA|TRBV10-2|NA
TGCGCCAGCAGCAGGGCAGGGCTCATCGGGGCCTACGAGCAGTACTTC
CASSRAGLIGAYEQYF
>TRBJ2-1|TRBD1|TRBV7-2|NA
TGTGCCAGCAGCCTCAGGGGGACCTACAATGAGCAGTTCTTC
CASSLRGTYNEQFF
>TRBJ2-3|TRBD2|TRBV29-1|NA
TGCAGCGCCAGAACTAGCGGGAGCACAGATACGCAGTATTTT
CSARTSGSTDTQYF
>TRBJ1-5|NA|TRBV11-2|NA
TGTGCCAGCAGTGAAAGGCAGAATCAGCCCCAGCATTTT
CASSERQNQPQHF
>TRBJ2-7|NA|TRBV7-2|NA
TGTGCCAGCAGCTCCCAAGGACAGCGCTACGAGCAGTACTTC
CASSSQGQRYEQYF
>TRBJ2-7|NA|TRBV28|NA
TGTGCCAGCAGTCCGCCAGGGTTCGAGCAGTACTTC
CASSPPGFEQYF
>TRBJ2-7|TRBD1|TRBV7-2|NA
TGTGCCAGCAGCTTAGCACCGGGACAGGGATCGTACGAGCAGTACTTC
CASSLAPGQGSYEQYF
>TRBJ1-2|NA|TRBV2|NA
TGTGCCAGCAGTGCCGGGGGGCTAGGCTACACCTTC
CASSAGGLGYTF
>TRBJ2-3|NA|TRBV2|NA
TGTGCCAGCAGGGTCAGGGGCGGTAGGGGGTCTTTCACAGATACGCAGTATTTT
CASRVRGGRGSFTDTQYF
>TRBJ2-2|NA|TRBV15|NA
TGTGCCACCAGCAGAGTAGGGTTGTGGGAGCTGTTTTTT
CATSRVGLWELFF
>TRBJ2-1|NA|TRBV5-5|NA
TGTGCCAGCAGCTTGTGGTTCGACTCACCTAATGAGCAGTTCTTC
CASSLWFDSPNEQFF
>TRBJ2-1|TRBD2|TRBV6-4|NA
TGTGCCAGCAGGACTAGCGGGAGTAGCTACAATGAGCAGTTCTTC
CASRTSGSSYNEQFF
>TRBJ1-5|TRBD1|TRBV6-1|NA
TGTGCCAGCGGCGGGACAGGGCGAGTAAATTCGCCCCAGCATTTT
CASGGTGRVNSPQHF
>TRBJ2-7|TRBD2|TRBV7-2|NA
TGTGCCAGCAGCTTAGCCAGACTAGCGCCCTACGAGCAGTACTTC
CASSLARLAPYEQYF
>TRBJ1-1|NA|TRBV10-3|NA
TGTGCCATCAGTGAGTCTAACACTGAAGCTTTCTTT
CAISESNTEAFF
>TRBJ1-3|NA|TRBV18|NA
TGTGCCAGCTCAGCGACAGGTCTCTCTGGAAACACCATATATTTT
CASSATGLSGNTIYF
>TRBJ2-1|TRBD2|TRBV19|NA
TGTGCCAGTAGAGGACTAGCGGGAGTGGATGAGCAGTTCTTC
CASRGLAGVDEQFF
>TRBJ2-5|TRBD2|TRBV19|NA
TGTGCCAGTAGTACGGGACTAGCGGGAGTTGGGTGGACCCAGTACTTC
CASSTGLAGVGWTQYF
>TRBJ2-3|TRBD2|TRBV5-4|NA
TGTGCCAGCAGCCCCCTTAGCGGGAGTACAGATACGCAGTATTTT
CASSPLSGSTDTQYF
>TRBJ2-5|TRBD2|TRBV7-9|NA
TGTGCCAGCAGCACTCGACTAGCGGCGCAAGAGACCCAGTACTTC
CASSTRLAAQETQYF
>TRBJ1-1|NA|TRBV27|NA
TGTGCCAGCATGAGGTCGGGGATTGGGGACACTGAAGCTTTCTTT
CASMRSGIGDTEAFF
>TRBJ2-3|NA|TRBV9|few
TGTGCCAGCAGCGTAGGGGTCACAGATACGCAGTATTTT
CASSVGVTDTQYF
>TRBJ2-7|NA|TRBV7-6|NA
TGTGCCAGCAGCCAAGGACGCGACTCCTACGAGCAGTACTTC
CASSQGRDSYEQYF
>TRBJ2-3|NA|TRBV5-6|NA
TGTGCCAGCAGCTTATACAGGGGCACAGATACGCAGTATTTT
CASSLYRGTDTQYF
>TRBJ2-7|NA|TRBV10-3|NA
TGTGCCATCAGGGAAACCCCATACGAGCAGTACTTC
CAIRETPYEQYF
>TRBJ2-5|NA|TRBV9|NA
TGTGCCAGCAGCGTAGATCTGGTAGCGAAGACCCAGTACTTC
CASSVDLVAKTQYF
>TRBJ1-5|NA|TRBV28|NA
TGTGCCAGCAGTTTCTTGGATAGCAATCAGCCCCAGCATTTT
CASSFLDSNQPQHF
>TRBJ2-5|NA|TRBV2|NA
TGTGCCAGCAGTGATCTCCGGGGAGAGACCCAGTACTTC
CASSDLRGETQYF
>TRBJ1-1|NA|TRBV5-1|NA
TGCGCCAGCAGCTCAAGGGATTTCGGCATCACTGAAGCTTTCTTT
CASSSRDFGITEAFF
>TRBJ2-3|TRBD2|TRBV5-4|NA
TGTGCCAGCAGCTTGGTAAGCGGGAGGGCCGATACGCAGTATTTT
CASSLVSGRADTQYF
>TRBJ1-2|NA|TRBV5-4|once
TGTGCCAGCAGCGGGTGGGCACAGGGTGATGGCTACACCTTC
CASSGWAQGDGYTF
>TRBJ2-5|TRBD1|TRBV2|NA
TGTGCCAGCAGTACTGGACAGGCTCAAGAGACCCAGTACTTC
CASSTGQAQETQYF
>TRBJ2-7|NA|TRBV30|NA
TGTGCCTGGAGTGTGACAGCGGTAAAGCTTAGAGGCGAGCAGTACTTC
CAWSVTAVKLRGEQYF
>TRBJ2-7|NA|TRBV5-4|few
TGTGCCAGCAGCTTGGGCGGGATCTACGAGCAGTACTTC
CASSLGGIYEQYF
>TRBJ1-1|NA|TRBV5-6|NA
TGTGCCAGCAGTCCTATCGGACGGTCGACTCACACTGAAGCTTTCTTT
CASSPIGRSTHTEAFF
>TRBJ2-7|TRBD1|TRBV15|NA
TGTGCCACCAGCTTGGGCATAGGACAGGGGTCCTACGAGCAGTACTTC
CATSLGIGQGSYEQYF
>TRBJ2-7|NA|TRBV5-5|NA
TGTGCCAGCAGCTTTAGACGGATCTCCTACGAGCAGTACTTC
CASSFRRISYEQYF
>TRBJ2-2|NA|TRBV25-1|NA
TGTGCCAGCAGTCCAGAGCCCAGTACGAACACCGGGGAGCTGTTTTTT
CASSPEPSTNTGELFF
>TRBJ2-7|TRBD2|TRBV7-8|NA
TGTGCCAGCAGCACCCTGACTAGCGGGGCACAAGGGGAGCAGTACTTC
CASSTLTSGAQGEQYF
>TRBJ1-1|TRBD1|TRBV7-9|NA
TGTGCCAGCAGCTTGGGACAGGGGAACACTGAAGCTTTCTTT
CASSLGQGNTEAFF
>TRBJ2-7|TRBD2|TRBV4-2|NA
TGTGCCAGCAGCCCCAGGACTAGCGGGAGCGAAAACGAGCAGTACTTC
CASSPRTSGSENEQYF
>TRBJ1-5|TRBD1|TRBV30|few
TGTGCCTGGAGTGTACAGGTGACAGGGACCCAGCCCCAGCATTTT
CAWSVQVTGTQPQHF
>TRBJ2-2|NA|TRBV15|NA
TGTGCCACCAGCCGAGGACGGGCAGGTCCCACCGGGGAGCTGTTTTTT
CATSRGRAGPTGELFF
>TRBJ2-7|TRBD2|TRBV4-1|once
TGCGCCAGCAGCTTTGGACTAGCGGGCTCCTACGAGCAGTACTTC
CASSFGLAGSYEQYF